This TCR beta chain was sequenced for a study of human T cells and chemical hapten exposure. Points from the study as a whole: Sensitizing with DPC caused no change in TCRs above 1 in 1000 frequency.

This clonotype was seen only a few times. Its antigen is currently unknown. Unseparated into fractions, whole blood served as the source from which total RNA was extracted. Methods used by the authors: With a range of about 23,224 to 700,000, the median per sample was roughly 95,000 TCRs. TCRdb itself ran the 5' RACE reads through MiXCR, one entry per CDR3 protein. TCRdb, rather than the study authors, made the V and J calls. The profile covers about 81,000 distinct CDR3 sequences, with 15% appearing a single time and approximately 6.2% taken by the ten largest. This TCR came from a female donor in good health.

As DNA, the CDR3 is TGCAGCGTTGACAGGCAGATTAACACTGAAGCTTTCTTT. This codes for CSVDRQINTEAFF. The rearrangement links TRBV29-1 to TRBJ1-1; D gene ambiguous. The CDR3 consists of 13 residues. CDR1 and CDR2 from the germline V gene are SQVTM and ANQGSEA. V gave up 3 bases and J gave up 2 bases, with 10 bases separating them.